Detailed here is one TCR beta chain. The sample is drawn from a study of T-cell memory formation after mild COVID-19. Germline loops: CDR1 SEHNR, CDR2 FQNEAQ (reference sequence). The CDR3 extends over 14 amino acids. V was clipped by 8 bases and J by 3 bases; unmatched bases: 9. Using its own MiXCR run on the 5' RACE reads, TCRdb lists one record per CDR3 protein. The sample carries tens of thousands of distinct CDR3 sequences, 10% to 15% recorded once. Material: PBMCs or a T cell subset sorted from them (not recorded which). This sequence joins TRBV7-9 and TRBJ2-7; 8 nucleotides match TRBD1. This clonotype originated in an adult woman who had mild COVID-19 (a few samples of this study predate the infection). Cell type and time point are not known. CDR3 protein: CASASDREGYEQYF. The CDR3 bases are TGTGCCAGCGCATCGGACAGGGAAGGCTACGAGCAGTACTTC. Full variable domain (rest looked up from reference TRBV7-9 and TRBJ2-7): DTGVSQNPRHKITKRGQNVTFRCDPISEHNRLYWYRQTLGQGPEFLTYFQNEAQLEKSRLLSDRFSAERPKGSFSTLEIQRTEQGDSAMYLCASASDREGYEQYFGPGTRLTVT.